Presented here are 15 T cell receptor beta chains from one specimen sequenced in a study of blood T cells in healthy people across ages. A second PCR of 7 to 11 cycles used a sample-barcoded 5' primer and a J-beta primer mix. TCRdb reprocessed the 5' RACE reads with MiXCR, giving one entry per CDR3 protein. The repertoire holds around 1,100,000 distinct CDR3 sequences, 35% to 40% seen once, with under 15% in the top ten. The sample consisted of blood. The receptors were gathered from a man aged 18 to 29 in good health.

This clonotype was found a few times. V usage is TRBV20-1 and J usage is TRBJ2-7, with 8 bases identical to TRBD1. This CDR3 comprises 16 residues. Looked up from germline, CDR1 is DFQATT and CDR2 is SNEGSKA (reference sequence). Trimming at V came to 2 bases and at J to 3 bases, leaving 12 bases not matched to a gene. CDR3 region: CSARSRHRGFLYEQYF. As DNA, the CDR3 is TGCAGTGCTAGATCGAGACACAGGGGGTTCCTCTACGAGCAGTACTTC.

This chain uses TRBV28 with TRBJ1-2, with a tentative D call TRBD1 (6 bases). CDR1 and CDR2 (germline): MDHEN, SYDVKM. The CDR3 spans 15 residues. V dropped 5 bases and J dropped 1 base, with 14 bases sitting between them. CDR3 residues: CASSPTPGVNYGYTF. In nucleotides, the CDR3 is TGTGCCAGCAGTCCCACCCCAGGGGTTAACTATGGCTACACCTTC.

Of note for this clonotype: A much larger clone lies a single base off, so this may be a read error. The V and J genes are TRBV13 and TRBJ2-7, with D perhaps TRBD1 (6 bases). Germline V gene data show CDR1 as PRHDT and CDR2 as FYEKMQ (reference sequence). This CDR3 has 16 amino acids. The CDR3 is CASSGRRQASSYERYF. CDR3 DNA sequence: TGTGCCAGCTCCGGAAGGAGACAGGCTAGCTCCTACGAGCGGTACTTC.

This chain joins TRBV5-4 and TRBJ1-4, with 7 bases aligning to TRBD1. Germline CDR1 is SGHNT and CDR2 is YYREEE (reference sequence). This CDR3 region has 13 residues. With 5 bases clipped from V and 6 bases from J, the junction kept 4 bases outside the gene matches. CDR3 coding DNA: TGTGCCAGCAGAACGGGACAGTATGAAAAACTGTTTTTT. Its translation is CASRTGQYEKLFF. The whole variable domain, filled in from reference TRBV5-4 and TRBJ1-4, reads ETGVTQSPTHLIKTRGQQVTLRCSSQSGHNTVSWYQQALGQGPQFIFQYYREEENGRGNFPPRFSGLQFPNYSSELNVNALELDDSALYLCASRTGQYEKLFFGSGTQLSVL.

V gene TRBV7-9 combines with J gene TRBJ1-2; D not certain. V was trimmed by 5 bases and J by 2 bases, leaving 6 bases between them. The V gene's germline CDR1 is SEHNR and CDR2 FQNEAQ (reference sequence). The CDR3 runs to 12 residues. CDR3 sequence: CASSVENYGYTF. For the CDR3, the DNA is TGTGCCAGCAGCGTCGAAAACTATGGCTACACCTTC.

This clonotype was seen only a few times. The chain employs TRBV9 and TRBJ1-5; 8 bases fit TRBD1. Trimming cost V 4 bases and J 4 bases; bases outside gene matches: 7. The CDR3 runs to 15 residues. Germline V CDR1 and CDR2: SGDLS, YYNGEE. The DNA of the CDR3 is TGTGCCAGCAGCTCCACAGGGGGGGAAAATCAGCCCCAGCATTTT. This encodes CASSSTGGENQPQHF.

The chain joins TRBV6-2 or TRBV6-3 to TRBJ2-7; TRBD1 matches at 8 bases. This CDR3 contains 15 residues. J was trimmed by 1 base and V by 4 bases; bases with no gene match: 6. Germline loops: CDR1 MNHEY, CDR2 SVGEGT. Written as DNA, the CDR3 is TGTGCCAGCAGTTCCTCAGGGGGCGGGTCCTACGAGCAGTACTTC. As protein: CASSSSGGGSYEQYF.

This clonotype was observed many times. The V gene is TRBV28, the J gene TRBJ2-3, with 7 bases matching TRBD1. The length of the CDR3 is 15 residues. The germline gives CDR1 MDHEN, CDR2 SYDVKM. V lost 1 base and J lost 7; bases outside the gene matches: 8. The CDR3 sequence: CASSLYVGDSNTQYF. CDR3 nucleotide sequence: TGTGCCAGCAGTTTATATGTAGGGGACAGCAATACGCAGTATTTT.

Written as DNA, the CDR3 is TGTGCCAGCAGCGCTACAGGGTCCGCCTACGAGCAGTACTTC. It specifies CASSATGSAYEQYF. J is TRBJ2-7 and V is TRBV6-1; a possible D gene is TRBD1 (6 bases). Trimming stripped 6 bases from V and 2 bases from J, with 14 bases between. Germline V gene sequence: CDR1 MNHNS, CDR2 SASEGT. The CDR3 has 14 amino acids.

This clonotype was observed a handful of times. The chain couples TRBV21-1 to TRBJ2-1; TRBD2, the table's D call, was not compared with the DNA. The DNA end favors TRBJ2-7, so the J call may be wrong. TRBV21-1 is an annotated pseudogene. The CDR3 has 16 residues. DNA of the CDR3: TGTGCCAGCAGCAAAGTCAGGACTTGCTCCTACAATGAGCAGTACTTC. Protein: CASSKVRTCSYNEQYF.

The J gene is TRBJ2-2, the V gene TRBV20-1; no definite D call. The V and J ends lost 1 base and 8 bases respectively, with 11 bases between them. Germline values: CDR1 DFQATT, CDR2 SNEGSKA (reference sequence). The CDR3 runs 13 residues. The CDR3 DNA follows: TGCAGTGCTAGAGTAGGAGATCGAGGGGAGCTGTTTTTT. Translated: CSARVGDRGELFF.

In its sample, this clonotype was seen once. This chain links TRBV7-9 with TRBJ2-7; D is possibly TRBD1 (5 bases). Trimming took 1 base from V and 0 from J, leaving 10 bases between them. Germline loops: CDR1 SEHNR, CDR2 FQNEAQ (reference sequence). The CDR3 consists of 15 residues. This CDR3 reads CASSLGGNPSYEQYF. CDR3 bases: TGTGCCAGCAGCTTAGGGGGCAACCCCTCCTACGAGCAGTACTTC.

The chain recombines TRBV20-1 with TRBJ2-3, with D possibly being TRBD2 (6 bases). From germline, CDR1 is DFQATT and CDR2 SNEGSKA (reference sequence). CDR3 length: 16 residues. Trimming left V 6 bases short and J 1 base short, with 20 bases between. Here the CDR3 DNA reads TGCAGTGCCCCCCGACTTCGGAGGGTGGGCACAGATACGCAGTATTTT. It encodes CSAPRLRRVGTDTQYF.

This clonotype was detected a few times. The rearrangement links TRBV28 to TRBJ1-2, with TRBD1 as a possible D gene (5 bases). V was clipped by 6 bases and J by 3 bases, with 14 bases between them. Germline assignment: CDR1 MDHEN and CDR2 SYDVKM. The CDR3 contains 14 residues. CDR3 sequence: CASSPSGGYYGYTF. In DNA form, the CDR3 reads TGTGCCAGCAGCCCATCGGGGGGGTACTATGGCTACACCTTC.

The sample holds a few counts of this clonotype. The gene calls are TRBV6-6 and TRBJ1-4; possibly TRBD1 for D (5 bases). Trimming cost V 2 bases and J 5 bases, with 12 bases left between them. CDR3 size: 15 residues. The germline CDR1 and CDR2 sequences are MNHNY and SVGAGI (reference sequence). CDR3 sequence reads: CASSYHPGRNEKLFF. For the CDR3, the DNA is TGTGCCAGCAGTTACCACCCAGGGAGGAATGAAAAACTGTTTTTT.